Listed here is a single T cell receptor (beta chain). Germline V gives CDR1 WNHNN, CDR2 SYGVQD (reference sequence). V was cut by 7 bases and J by 5 bases, with 18 bases left in between. This CDR3 contains 14 residues. The data stem from a study of shared clonotypes between healthy human individuals. CD45RO-negative, CCR7-selected cells formed the naive CD8 fraction, which excluded terminally differentiated effector memory CD45RA+ cells. The protocol was immunoSEQ multiplex PCR, while the TCRdb copy is restricted to in-frame clones and leaves out a portion. The sample shows millions of clones, over 85% of them seen only once.

Sample: naive CD8+ T cells sorted from blood. This rearrangement joins TRBV10-1 to TRBJ2-7; a possible D gene is TRBD2 (6 bases). The TCR sequence derives from a man aged 18 to 30 in good health. DNA of the CDR3: TGCGCCAGCATCATCGGAGGGTACGGAAACGAGCAGTACTTC. This encodes CASIIGGYGNEQYF.